The entry below describes one TCR beta chain. This clone was picked up many times. This receptor's antigen is unknown. The input lacks base qualities; no much larger clone sits a single base away. The germline V gene (reference sequence) specifies SEHNR as CDR1 and FQNEAQ as CDR2. There are 14 amino acids in the CDR3, from cysteine to phenylalanine inclusive. Only the CDR3 DNA stays, 42 bases, in frame from base 1. For this chain, trimming is 3 bases at the V end and 10 bases at the J end, and the number of junction bases without a gene match is 7. This record comes from a study of T cells after posttransplantation cyclophosphamide (dated by TCRdb to 2016 to 2017). Looking at the study overall: Using TRB sequencing, the study followed how the T cell repertoire rebuilt after myeloablative bone marrow transplantation with posttransplantation cyclophosphamide given as GVHD prophylaxis. Samples from approximately 37 PTCy-treated patients, along with samples from roughly 16 of their related bone marrow donors, underwent antigen receptor sequencing. Blood from all 35 or so PTCy patients who had 1-year posttransplant specimens underwent TRB sequencing. TRB sequencing was also done on up to roughly 3 additional blood samples from 2 to 5.2 years after transplant in 3 patients, and on pretransplant blood from 4 patients. Because TRA and TRB clonality were tightly correlated in roughly 10 samples, subsequent TCR analyses were focused on TRB only. Public TRB sequences were searched against a database of over 3,600 sequences associated with responses to pathogens, tumor antigens, self-antigens and alloantigens. Beyond this particular receptor, the publication reports: Donor-recipient similarity was low at 1-2 months but rose over the first year, and later blood repertoires were often dominated by donor CD8+ memory clones. The TRB repertoires of T cells infiltrating skin or GI tract showed only limited overlap with the TRB repertoires of T cells in blood. Across over 40 patients, TRB clonality was highly associated with recipient CMV seropositivity and CMV reactivation, and PTCy diversity was similar to diversity in CNI/methotrexate controls.

Related bone marrow donors provided peripheral blood samples on the day of marrow donation. Mononuclear cells from peripheral blood and bone marrow were separated by Ficoll-Hypaque density centrifugation and then cryopreserved. TRB sequencing was run on genomic DNA with either the immunoSEQ assay at survey resolution or the hsTCRB kit. Per the source publication's procedure: The immunoSEQ software was used for initial read processing, and the LymphoSeq R package was used for repertoire analyses. Clonality was computed as 1 minus normalized Shannon entropy; Gini coefficient was also calculated for each TRB dataset. To infer phenotypes in unsorted samples, TRB sequences from sorted subsets of the recipient or donor were mapped onto the unsorted samples of the same recipient. Imported from immuneACCESS, the table was reduced by TCRdb to in-frame sequences with V and J called. These copies leave out some clones; in studies compared against another copy, an unresolved V gene accounts for under half, and the cause of the remainder is not known. V and J calls and clone size are those listed in that table; D and trimming were worked out from the DNA. This sample was tabulated with some 40,000 clones, among which there are no singletons. The top ten hold about 5% of the sample.

The chain is assembled from TRBV7-9 and TRBJ2-1; 9 bases in the middle match TRBD2. Source material: PBMCs. The sequence was collected from a woman aged 45-65 years in good health and a related stem cell transplant donor. The CDR3 reads as follows: CASSFASGAEEQFF. The DNA sequence reads TGTGCCAGCAGCTTCGCTAGCGGGGCGGAAGAGCAGTTCTTC.